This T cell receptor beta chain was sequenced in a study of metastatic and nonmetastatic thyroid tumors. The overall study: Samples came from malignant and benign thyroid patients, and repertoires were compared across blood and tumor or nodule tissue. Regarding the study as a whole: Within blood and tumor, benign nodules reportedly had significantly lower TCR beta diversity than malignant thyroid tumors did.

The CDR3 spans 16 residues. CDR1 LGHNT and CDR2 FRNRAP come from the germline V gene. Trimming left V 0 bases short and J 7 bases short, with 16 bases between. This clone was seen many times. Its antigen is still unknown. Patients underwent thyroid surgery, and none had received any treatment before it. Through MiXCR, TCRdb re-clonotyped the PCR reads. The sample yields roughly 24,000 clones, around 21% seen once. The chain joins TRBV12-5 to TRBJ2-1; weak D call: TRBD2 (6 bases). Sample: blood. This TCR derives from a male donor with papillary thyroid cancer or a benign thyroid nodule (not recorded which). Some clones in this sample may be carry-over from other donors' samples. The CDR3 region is CASGLVLPGARNEQFF. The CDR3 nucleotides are TGTGCTAGTGGTTTGGTACTACCGGGAGCGCGGAATGAGCAGTTCTTC.